This TCR beta chain was identified in a study of T cells of healthy individuals. TCRdb independently ran MiXCR on the 5' RACE reads; one entry per CDR3 protein. The table lists 60,000 to 80,000 distinct CDR3 sequences, about 17% of them singletons, with roughly 4.7% in the top ten. This CDR3 has 15 residues. Germline assignment: CDR1 KGHSH and CDR2 LQKENI. Trimming cost V 4 bases and J 5 bases, with 16 bases left between them. The receptor was derived from a human donor in good health. V usage is TRBV18 and J usage is TRBJ2-3; D remains ambiguous. DNA of the CDR3: TGTGCCAGCTCACAGTCCGTGACAATGGGAGATACGCAGTATTTT. It codes for CASSQSVTMGDTQYF.